The 12 T cell receptor beta chains presented below share a single source sample, sequenced in a study of T cell responses to AZD1222 COVID-19 vaccine. Sequenced by immunoSEQ multiplex PCR; TCRdb stores in-frame clones only, minus some. The sample includes 74,000 or so clones, around four fifths seen only once; the top ten take about 20%. Sample: peripheral blood, taken on day 0 of AZD1222 vaccination. Receptors were obtained from an adult in good health.

The chain joins TRBV5-1 to TRBJ2-5; no clear D. The germline CDR1 and CDR2 sequences are SGHRS and YFSETQ. V was pared by 0 bases and J by 1 base, with 7 bases between. This CDR3 is built from 14 residues. The CDR3 reads CASSLGGSQETQYF. CDR3 bases: TGCGCCAGCAGCTTGGGCGGCAGCCAAGAGACCCAGTACTTC.

This clone was detected only once. The chain recombines TRBV12-3 or TRBV12-4 with TRBJ1-2; TRBD1 matches at 8 bases. The CDR3 covers 13 residues. V lost 10 bases, J lost 4 bases, and 8 bases stayed unmatched. CDR3 amino acids: CAIPRQGSYGYTF. The DNA for the CDR3 is TGTGCCATTCCCCGACAGGGGTCCTATGGCTACACCTTC.

There are a few counts of this clone. V usage is TRBV2 and J usage is TRBJ1-5; D unclear. The V gene's germline CDR1 is SNHLY and CDR2 FYNNEI. The CDR3 is made up of 15 amino acids. Trimming took 6 bases from V and 4 from J, leaving 16 bases between them. For the CDR3, the DNA is TGTGCCAGCAGGCAAACCGAGGAGCGGAATCAGCCCCAGCATTTT. Protein sequence: CASRQTEERNQPQHF. Drawing the rest from reference TRBV2 and TRBJ1-5, the complete variable domain is EPEVTQTPSHQVTQMGQEVILRCVPISNHLYFYWYRQILGQKVEFLVSFYNNEISEKSEIFDDQFSVERPDGSNFTLKIRSTKLEDSAMYFCASRQTEERNQPQHFGDGTRLSIL.

A few counts support this clone. V is TRBV11-2 and J is TRBJ1-5, with D possibly TRBD1 on 5 matching bases. There are 14 residues in the CDR3. From germline, CDR1 is SGHAT and CDR2 FQNNGV. Between the trimmed V and J ends, which lost 5 bases and 2 bases, there was a span of 10 bases. CDR3 nucleotide sequence: TGTGCCAGCAGCCCTGGGACTGGCAATCAGCCCCAGCATTTT. Translating it yields CASSPGTGNQPQHF. The full variable domain, its missing parts supplied by reference TRBV11-2 and TRBJ1-5, is EAGVAQSPRYKIIEKRQSVAFWCNPISGHATLYWYQQILGQGPKLLIQFQNNGVVDDSQLPKDRFSAERLKGVDSTLKIQPAKLEDSAVYLCASSPGTGNQPQHFGDGTRLSIL.

V gene TRBV19 combines with J gene TRBJ1-4; perhaps TRBD1 as D (5 bases). Trimming removed 5 bases at V and 1 base at J, with 26 bases between. The CDR3 extends over 20 amino acids. Germline V CDR1 and CDR2: LNHDA, SQIVND (reference sequence). This CDR3 reads CASSPSYGAKASGTNEKLFF. CDR3 DNA sequence: TGTGCCAGTAGTCCTTCTTACGGGGCAAAAGCATCCGGAACTAATGAAAAACTGTTTTTT.

The rearrangement joins TRBV5-3 to TRBJ1-5, with a weak D call TRBD1 (5 bases). TRBV5-3 is an ORF, with its function uncertain. V shed 4 bases and J shed 2 bases, with 16 bases lying between them. The CDR3 spans 16 residues. In DNA form, the CDR3 reads TGTGCCAGAAGCACGCCCGTATCAGGGCGCAATCAGCCCCAGCATTTT. As protein: CARSTPVSGRNQPQHF.

The chain recombines TRBV19 with TRBJ1-1, with 11 nucleotides matching TRBD1. With V trimmed by 4 bases and J by 5 bases, 9 bases remained unmatched. Per germline, CDR1 LNHDA and CDR2 SQIVND (reference sequence). CDR3 length equals 16 residues. CDR3 sequence reads: CASSKGQGAGGTEAFF. The CDR3 DNA follows: TGTGCCAGTAGTAAAGGACAGGGGGCAGGTGGGACTGAAGCTTTCTTT.

V and J are TRBV18 and TRBJ1-6; a possible D gene is TRBD1 (5 bases). The ends were cut back, 3 bases at V and 4 bases at J, with 16 bases in the middle. CDR3 length: 17 amino acids. The germline CDR1 and CDR2 sequences are KGHSH and LQKENI. Here the CDR3 DNA reads TGTGCCAGCTCACCTCTCGCCGGACAAGAATATAATTCACCCCTCCACTTT. Amino acid sequence: CASSPLAGQEYNSPLHF.

The chain couples TRBV7-6 to TRBJ2-5; no definite D call. V was clipped by 1 base and J by 0 bases, with 3 bases between them. CDR1 and CDR2 (germline): SGHVS, FNYEAQ. CDR3 length: 13 amino acids. The CDR3 nucleotides are TGTGCCAGCAGCTTAGTGTACCAAGAGACCCAGTACTTC. This encodes CASSLVYQETQYF.

The chain uses TRBV5-1 and TRBJ2-1; unclear D gene. The V end was cut by 0 bases, the J end by 1 base, with 8 bases between. The CDR3 has 15 amino acids. Germline CDR1 and CDR2: SGHRS and YFSETQ. The CDR3 region has the DNA TGCGCCAGCAGCTTGGAGGGTAAATCCTACAATGAGCAGTTCTTC. It yields the protein CASSLEGKSYNEQFF.

The rearrangement joins TRBV25-1 to TRBJ2-2; D gene ambiguous. This CDR3 has 15 amino acids. CDR1 MGHDK and CDR2 SYGVNS come from the germline V gene. V shed 8 bases and J shed 0 bases, with 13 bases lying between them. CDR3 coding DNA: TGTGCCAGCCAGCAAACGATAGCGAACACCGGGGAGCTGTTTTTT. Its translation: CASQQTIANTGELFF.

The rearrangement links TRBV6-2 or TRBV6-3 to TRBJ1-1; 8 bases map to TRBD1. The CDR3 has 16 residues. Trimming removed 4 bases from V and 0 bases from J; junction bases left unmatched: 7. Germline CDR1 and CDR2: MNHEY and SVGEGT. CDR3 sequence reads: CASSSGQVILNTEAFF. The CDR3 nucleotides read TGTGCCAGCAGTTCGGGACAGGTCATCCTGAACACTGAAGCTTTCTTT.